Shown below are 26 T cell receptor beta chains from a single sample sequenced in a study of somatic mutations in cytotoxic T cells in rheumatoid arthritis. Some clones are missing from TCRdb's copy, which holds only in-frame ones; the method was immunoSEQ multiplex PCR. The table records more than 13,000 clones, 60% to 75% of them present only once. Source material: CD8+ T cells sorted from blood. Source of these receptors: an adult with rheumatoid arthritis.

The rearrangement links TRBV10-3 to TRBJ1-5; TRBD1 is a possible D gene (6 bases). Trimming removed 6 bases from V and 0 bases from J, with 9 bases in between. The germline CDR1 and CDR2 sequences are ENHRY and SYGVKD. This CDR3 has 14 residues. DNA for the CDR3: TGTGCCATCAGCACGGGGGCTAGCAATCAGCCCCAGCATTTT. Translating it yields CAISTGASNQPQHF.

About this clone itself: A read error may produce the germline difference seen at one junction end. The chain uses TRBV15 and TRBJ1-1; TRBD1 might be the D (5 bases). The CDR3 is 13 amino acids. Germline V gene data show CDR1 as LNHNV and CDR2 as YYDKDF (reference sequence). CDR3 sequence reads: CATRRDRSTEAFF. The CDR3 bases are TGTGCCACCAGAAGAGACAGATCCACTGAAGCTTTCTTT.

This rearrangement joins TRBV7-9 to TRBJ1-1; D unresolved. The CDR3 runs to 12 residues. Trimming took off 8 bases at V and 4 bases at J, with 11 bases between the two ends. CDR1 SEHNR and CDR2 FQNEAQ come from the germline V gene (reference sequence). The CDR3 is CASEGLPTEAFF. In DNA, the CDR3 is TGTGCCAGCGAGGGTTTACCCACTGAAGCTTTCTTT.

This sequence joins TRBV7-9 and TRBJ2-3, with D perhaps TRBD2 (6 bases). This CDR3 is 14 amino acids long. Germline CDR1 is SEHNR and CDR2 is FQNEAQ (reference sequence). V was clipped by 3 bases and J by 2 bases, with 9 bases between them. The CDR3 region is CASSLGGVTDTQYF. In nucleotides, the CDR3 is TGTGCCAGCAGCTTGGGCGGGGTCACAGATACGCAGTATTTT. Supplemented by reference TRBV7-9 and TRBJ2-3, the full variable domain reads DTGVSQNPRHKITKRGQNVTFRCDPISEHNRLYWYRQTLGQGPEFLTYFQNEAQLEKSRLLSDRFSAERPKGSFSTLEIQRTEQGDSAMYLCASSLGGVTDTQYFGPGTRLTVL.

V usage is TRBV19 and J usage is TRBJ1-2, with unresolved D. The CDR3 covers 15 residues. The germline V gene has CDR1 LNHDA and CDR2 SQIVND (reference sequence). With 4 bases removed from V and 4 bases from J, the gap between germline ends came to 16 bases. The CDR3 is CASSRRQATTYGYTF. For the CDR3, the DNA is TGTGCCAGTAGTAGGAGGCAGGCGACCACCTATGGCTACACCTTC.

Written as DNA, the CDR3 is TGTGCCTGGAGTGTCGGGCAGAACTACGAGCAGTACTTC. Translation gives CAWSVGQNYEQYF. The chain is built from TRBV30 and TRBJ2-7; D not resolved. Deletions cut 0 bases from V and 3 bases from J, with 9 bases between. Germline V gene lookup returns CDR1 GTSNPN and CDR2 SVGIG (reference sequence). The CDR3 runs to 13 residues.

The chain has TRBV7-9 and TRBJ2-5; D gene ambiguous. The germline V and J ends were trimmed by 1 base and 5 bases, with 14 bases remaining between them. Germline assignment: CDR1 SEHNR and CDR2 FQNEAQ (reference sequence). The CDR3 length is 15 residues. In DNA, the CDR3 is TGTGCCAGCAGCTTAGAGGAGAGTGTGGGTGAGACCCAGTACTTC. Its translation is CASSLEESVGETQYF.

The CDR3 loop is CASSFSTDTQYF. CDR3 sequence (DNA): TGTGCCAGCAGCTTTTCCACAGATACGCAGTATTTT. The J gene is TRBJ2-3, the V gene TRBV11-1, with D hard to call. Germline V lookup: CDR1 SGHAT, CDR2 FQDESV (reference sequence). This CDR3 region has 12 residues. The ends were cut back, 3 bases at V and 2 bases at J, with 3 bases in the middle.

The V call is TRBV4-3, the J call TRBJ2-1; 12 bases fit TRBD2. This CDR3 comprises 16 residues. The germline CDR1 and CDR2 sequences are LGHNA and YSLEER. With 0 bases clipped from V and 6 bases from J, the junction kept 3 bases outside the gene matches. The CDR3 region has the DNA TGCGCCAGCAGCCAAGATCTAGCGGGGGGGGTCAATGAGCAGTTCTTC. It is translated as CASSQDLAGGVNEQFF.

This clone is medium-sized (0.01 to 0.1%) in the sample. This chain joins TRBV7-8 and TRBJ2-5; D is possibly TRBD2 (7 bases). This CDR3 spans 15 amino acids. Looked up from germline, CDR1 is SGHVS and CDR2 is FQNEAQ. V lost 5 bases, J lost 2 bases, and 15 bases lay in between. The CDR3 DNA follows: TGTGCCAGCAGCCTTGTGCGGGGGCAGCAAGAGACCCAGTACTTC. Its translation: CASSLVRGQQETQYF.

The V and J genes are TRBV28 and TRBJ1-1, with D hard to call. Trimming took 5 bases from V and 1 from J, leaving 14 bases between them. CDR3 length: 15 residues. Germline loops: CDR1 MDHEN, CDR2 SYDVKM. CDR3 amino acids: CASSTEVYQNTEAFF. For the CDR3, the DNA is TGTGCCAGCAGTACCGAGGTGTACCAGAACACTGAAGCTTTCTTT.

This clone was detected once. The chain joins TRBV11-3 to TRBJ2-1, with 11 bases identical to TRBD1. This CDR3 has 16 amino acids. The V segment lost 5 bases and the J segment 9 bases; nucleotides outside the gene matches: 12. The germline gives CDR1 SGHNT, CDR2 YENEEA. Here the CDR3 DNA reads TGTGCCAGCAGCGATACGAGGACAGGGGGCTTTATTGAGCAGTTCTTC. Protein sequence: CASSDTRTGGFIEQFF.

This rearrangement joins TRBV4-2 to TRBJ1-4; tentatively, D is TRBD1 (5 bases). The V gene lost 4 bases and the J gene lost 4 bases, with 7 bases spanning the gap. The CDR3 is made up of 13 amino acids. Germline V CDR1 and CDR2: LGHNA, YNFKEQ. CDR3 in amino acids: CASSRGLNEKLFF. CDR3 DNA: TGTGCCAGCAGCCGGGGCCTTAATGAAAAACTGTTTTTT.

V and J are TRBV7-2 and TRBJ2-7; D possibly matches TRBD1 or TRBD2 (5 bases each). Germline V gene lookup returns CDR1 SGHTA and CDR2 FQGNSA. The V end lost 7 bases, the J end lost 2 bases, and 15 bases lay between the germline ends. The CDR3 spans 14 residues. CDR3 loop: CASTMGVATYEQYF. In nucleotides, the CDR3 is TGTGCCAGCACCATGGGGGTGGCAACCTACGAGCAGTACTTC. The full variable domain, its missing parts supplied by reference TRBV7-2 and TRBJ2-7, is GAGVSQSPSNKVTEKGKDVELRCDPISGHTALYWYRQSLGQGLEFLIYFQGNSAPDKSGLPSDRFSAERTGGSVSTLTIQRTQQEDSAVYLCASTMGVATYEQYFGPGTRLTVT.

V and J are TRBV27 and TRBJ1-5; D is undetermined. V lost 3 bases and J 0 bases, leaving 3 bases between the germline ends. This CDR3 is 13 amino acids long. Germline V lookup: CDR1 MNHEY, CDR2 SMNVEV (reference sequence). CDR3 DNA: TGTGCCAGCAGTTTTGATAGCAATCAGCCCCAGCATTTT. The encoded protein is CASSFDSNQPQHF.

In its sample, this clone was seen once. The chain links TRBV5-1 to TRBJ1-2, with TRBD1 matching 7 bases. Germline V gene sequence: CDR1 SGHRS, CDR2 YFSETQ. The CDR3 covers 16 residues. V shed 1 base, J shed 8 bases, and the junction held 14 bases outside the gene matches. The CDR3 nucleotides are TGCGCCAGCAGCTTGACCCCGGCACAGGGGTTGAGGGGCTACACCTTC. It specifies CASSLTPAQGLRGYTF.

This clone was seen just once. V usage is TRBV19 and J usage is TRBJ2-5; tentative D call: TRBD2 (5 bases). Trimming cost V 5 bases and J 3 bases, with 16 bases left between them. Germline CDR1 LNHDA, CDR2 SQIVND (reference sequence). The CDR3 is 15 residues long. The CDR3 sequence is CASSGVTTGEETQYF. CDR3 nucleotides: TGTGCCAGTAGTGGGGTTACTACCGGGGAAGAGACCCAGTACTTC.

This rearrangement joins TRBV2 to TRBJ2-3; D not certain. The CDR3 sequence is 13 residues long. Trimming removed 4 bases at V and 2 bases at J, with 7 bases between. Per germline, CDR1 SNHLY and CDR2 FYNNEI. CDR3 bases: TGTGCCAGCAGTGCCGAGAACACAGATACGCAGTATTTT. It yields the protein CASSAENTDTQYF.

The CDR3 here is CASSPGLFEGKLFF. The DNA of the CDR3 is TGTGCCAGCAGCCCGGGCCTTTTTGAGGGCAAACTGTTTTTT. This chain joins TRBV7-9 and TRBJ1-4; D is unresolved. The CDR3 has 14 residues. With 5 bases removed from V and 11 bases from J, the gap between germline ends came to 18 bases. Germline V CDR1 and CDR2: SEHNR, FQNEAQ (reference sequence).

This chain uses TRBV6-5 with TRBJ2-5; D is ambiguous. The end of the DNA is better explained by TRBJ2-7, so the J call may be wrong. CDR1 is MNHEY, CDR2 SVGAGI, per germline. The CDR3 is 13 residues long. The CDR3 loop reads CASSYEVSYEQYF. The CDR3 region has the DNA TGTGCCAGCAGTTACGAGGTATCCTACGAGCAGTACTTC.

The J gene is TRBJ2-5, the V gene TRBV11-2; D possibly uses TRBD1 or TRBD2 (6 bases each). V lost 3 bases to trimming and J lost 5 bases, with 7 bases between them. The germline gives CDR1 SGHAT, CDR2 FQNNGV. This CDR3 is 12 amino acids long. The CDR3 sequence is CASSFGGETQYF. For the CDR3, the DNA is TGTGCCAGCAGCTTCGGGGGCGAGACCCAGTACTTC.

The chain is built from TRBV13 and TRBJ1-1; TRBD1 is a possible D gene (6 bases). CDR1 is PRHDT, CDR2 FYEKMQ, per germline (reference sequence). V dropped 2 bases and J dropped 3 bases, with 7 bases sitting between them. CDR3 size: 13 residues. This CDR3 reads CASSLRGYTEAFF. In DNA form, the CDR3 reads TGTGCCAGCAGCTTAAGGGGGTACACTGAAGCTTTCTTT.

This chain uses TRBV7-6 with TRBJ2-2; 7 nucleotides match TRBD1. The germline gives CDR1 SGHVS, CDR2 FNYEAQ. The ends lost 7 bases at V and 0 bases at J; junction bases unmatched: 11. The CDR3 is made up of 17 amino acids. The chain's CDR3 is CASTWNRDRPNTGELFF. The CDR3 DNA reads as TGTGCCAGCACTTGGAACCGGGACAGACCGAACACCGGGGAGCTGTTTTTT.

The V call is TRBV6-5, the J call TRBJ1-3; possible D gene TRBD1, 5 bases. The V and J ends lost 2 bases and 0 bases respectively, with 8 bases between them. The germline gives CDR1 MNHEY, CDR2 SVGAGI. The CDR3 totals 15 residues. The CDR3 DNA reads TGTGCCAGCAGTTACCAGGGAAGCTCTGGAAACACCATATATTTT. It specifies CASSYQGSSGNTIYF.

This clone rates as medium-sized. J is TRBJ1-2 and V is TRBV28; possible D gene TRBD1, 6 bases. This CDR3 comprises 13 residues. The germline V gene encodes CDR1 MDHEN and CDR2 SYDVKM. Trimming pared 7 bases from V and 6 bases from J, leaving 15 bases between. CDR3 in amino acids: CASTLWGLDGYTF. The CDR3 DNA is TGTGCCAGCACCCTATGGGGGCTTGATGGCTACACCTTC.

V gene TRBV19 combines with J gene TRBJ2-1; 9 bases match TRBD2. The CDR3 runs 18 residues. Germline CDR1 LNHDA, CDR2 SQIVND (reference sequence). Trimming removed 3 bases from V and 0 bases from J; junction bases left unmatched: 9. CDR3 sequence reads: CASSMGSGGRYSYNEQFF. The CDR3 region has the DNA TGTGCCAGTAGTATGGGTAGCGGGGGCCGTTACTCCTACAATGAGCAGTTCTTC.